The 6 T cell receptor beta chains below were found in one sample sequenced in a study of T cell clonotyping in hematopoietic cell transplantation. Sequencing used immunoSEQ multiplex PCR; TCRdb keeps in-frame clones, though not all of them. The sample shows about 11,000 clones, approximately 49% of them seen only once. The sequencing here drew on PBMCs, taken 30 days after allogeneic stem cell transplant. The receptor source for this set is a male patient in his fifties or sixties who had an allogeneic stem cell transplant from an unrelated donor, so the T cells may come from the graft donor. Some clones in this sample may be carry-over from other donors' samples.

The CDR3 reads CAWSPSQETQYF. CDR3 coding DNA: TGTGCCTGGAGTCCCAGCCAAGAGACCCAGTACTTC. The chain carries TRBV30 and TRBJ2-5; D is ambiguous. The germline CDR1 and CDR2 sequences are GTSNPN and SVGIG (reference sequence). The CDR3 covers 12 residues. With 2 bases removed from V and 1 base from J, the gap between germline ends came to 5 bases.

The J gene is TRBJ1-1, the V gene TRBV20-1; no definite D call. The V gene's germline CDR1 is DFQATT and CDR2 SNEGSKA (reference sequence). The CDR3 has 11 amino acids. The CDR3 reads CSLTANTEAFF. In nucleotides, the CDR3 is TGCAGCCTAACAGCGAACACTGAAGCTTTCTTT.

This clone was recorded only once. This chain links TRBV29-1 with TRBJ1-4, with D perhaps TRBD1 (5 bases). V shed 7 bases and J shed 3 bases, with 15 bases lying between them. This CDR3 has 14 residues. The germline V gene has CDR1 SQVTM and CDR2 ANQGSEA. The DNA of the CDR3 is TGCAGCGGAGGGACGGGAGGACCTAATGAAAAACTGTTTTTT. This gives the protein CSGGTGGPNEKLFF.

The chain joins TRBV28 to TRBJ2-1; D possibly corresponds to TRBD1 (5 bases). V lost 4 bases and J lost 4, with 11 bases in between. The germline CDR1 and CDR2 sequences are MDHEN and SYDVKM. CDR3 length: 14 residues. The CDR3 region is CASSSEGQYNEQFF. CDR3 sequence (DNA): TGTGCCAGCAGTTCGGAAGGACAATACAATGAGCAGTTCTTC. The whole variable domain, remainder taken from reference TRBV28 and TRBJ2-1, is DVKVTQSSRYLVKRTGEKVFLECVQDMDHENMFWYRQDPGLGLRLIYFSYDVKMKEKGDIPEGYSVSREKKERFSLILESASTNQTSMYLCASSSEGQYNEQFFGPGTRLTVL.

This clone was observed a handful of times. V is TRBV6-6 and J is TRBJ2-1; TRBD1 matches at 8 bases. Per the germline V gene, CDR1 is MNHNY and CDR2 is SVGAGI (reference sequence). The V segment lost 5 bases and the J segment 0 bases; nucleotides outside the gene matches: 3. The CDR3 covers 15 residues. The CDR3 DNA reads TGTGCCAGCAGTCCGACAGGGGACTCCTACAATGAGCAGTTCTTC. Residues: CASSPTGDSYNEQFF.

This clone was seen only a few times. The chain carries TRBV30 and TRBJ1-1, with D perhaps matching TRBD1 (5 bases). V lost 2 bases and J 1 base, leaving 11 bases between the germline ends. Germline V lookup: CDR1 GTSNPN, CDR2 SVGIG (reference sequence). This CDR3 comprises 14 residues. The CDR3 bases are TGTGCCTGGAGTCGGGGACTGAGGAACACTGAAGCTTTCTTT. Translating it yields CAWSRGLRNTEAFF.